These 8 T cell receptor beta chains share one sample of origin, sequenced in a study of blood T cell repertoires in COVID-19. TCRdb's copy holds only in-frame clones and misses some; the assay was immunoSEQ multiplex PCR. The table lists about 60,000 clones, roughly 83% of them singletons, with roughly a sixth in the top ten. The sample comprised peripheral blood. The source is a man between 65 and 79 years old with active COVID-19.

J is TRBJ2-7 and V is TRBV6-5; possibly TRBD2 for D (7 bases). This CDR3 contains 15 residues. Trimming cost V 6 bases and J 2 bases, with 17 bases left between them. Germline values: CDR1 MNHEY, CDR2 SVGAGI. The CDR3 DNA is TGTGCCAGCAGGATGGGGGGGACAAATACCTACGAGCAGTACTTC. Protein sequence: CASRMGGTNTYEQYF.

The chain employs TRBV7-9 and TRBJ1-4; 9 bases align to TRBD1. Trimming removed 4 bases from V and 6 bases from J; junction bases left unmatched: 9. There are 16 residues in the CDR3. Germline V gives CDR1 SEHNR, CDR2 FQNEAQ (reference sequence). In DNA form, the CDR3 reads TGTGCCAGCAGCTCAACGCGACAGGGGGGATATGAAAAACTGTTTTTT. This gives the protein CASSSTRQGGYEKLFF.

V and J are TRBV5-4 and TRBJ2-3; 10 bases map to TRBD2. Per the germline V gene, CDR1 is SGHNT and CDR2 is YYREEE (reference sequence). The CDR3 contains 16 residues. Trimming removed 4 bases from V and 6 bases from J; junction bases left unmatched: 11. This CDR3 reads CASSSPQREGLDTQYF. In DNA, the CDR3 is TGTGCCAGCAGCAGCCCCCAGCGGGAGGGCCTTGATACGCAGTATTTT.

The chain carries TRBV4-2 and TRBJ2-7; D is perhaps TRBD2 (6 bases). V dropped 1 base and J dropped 2 bases, with 12 bases sitting between them. The CDR3 loop spans 15 amino acids. Germline CDR1 and CDR2: LGHNA and YNFKEQ. Written as DNA, the CDR3 is TGTGCCAGCAGCCAAGTTGGGGTAGCGGCCTACGAGCAGTACTTC. The encoded protein is CASSQVGVAAYEQYF.

V usage is TRBV27 and J usage is TRBJ1-1; D might be TRBD1 (6 bases). Germline V lookup: CDR1 MNHEY, CDR2 SMNVEV (reference sequence). The CDR3 extends over 16 amino acids. Trimming stripped 0 bases from V and 3 bases from J, with 14 bases between. The CDR3 DNA sequence: TGTGCCAGCAGTTTATCGAGGGGGAACGGATACACTGAAGCTTTCTTT. Its translation: CASSLSRGNGYTEAFF.

The genes are TRBV7-3 and TRBJ2-1, with TRBD2 identical over 10 bases. Trimming removed 2 bases from V and 0 bases from J; junction bases left unmatched: 4. Germline loops: CDR1 SGHTA, CDR2 FQGTGA. There are 17 residues in the CDR3. In DNA form, the CDR3 reads TGTGCCAGCAGCTTATCGGCTAGCGGGAGCTCCTACAATGAGCAGTTCTTC. It codes for CASSLSASGSSYNEQFF. Using reference TRBV7-3 and TRBJ2-1 for the parts outside the CDR3, the full variable domain is GAGVSQTPSNKVTEKGKYVELRCDPISGHTALYWYRQSLGQGPEFLIYFQGTGAADDSGLPNDRFFAVRPEGSVSTLKIQRTERGDSAVYLCASSLSASGSSYNEQFFGPGTRLTVL.

The chain joins TRBV5-6 to TRBJ1-3, with 10 bases that match TRBD1. Per germline, CDR1 SGHDT and CDR2 YYEEEE. V dropped 3 bases and J dropped 6; count of bases not matched to a gene: 3. This CDR3 is built from 14 residues. The CDR3 is CASSYGTGENTIYF. CDR3 DNA: TGTGCCAGCAGCTACGGGACAGGGGAAAACACCATATATTTT.

This clone appeared a few times. The V and J genes are TRBV5-4 and TRBJ2-2; 8 nucleotides agree with TRBD1. The CDR3 runs to 13 residues. Germline assignment: CDR1 SGHNT and CDR2 YYREEE (reference sequence). V trimming: 3 bases; J trimming: 6 bases; junction bases outside the gene matches: 1. The CDR3 DNA sequence: TGTGCCAGCAGCTCACAGGGGGCCGGGGAGCTGTTTTTT. Translated: CASSSQGAGELFF. Combining the CDR3 with reference TRBV5-4 and TRBJ2-2 gives the whole variable domain ETGVTQSPTHLIKTRGQQVTLRCSSQSGHNTVSWYQQALGQGPQFIFQYYREEENGRGNFPPRFSGLQFPNYSSELNVNALELDDSALYLCASSSQGAGELFFGEGSRLTVL.